This TCR beta chain was recorded in a study of blood T cell repertoires in COVID-19. Overall study context: COVID-19 samples collected from the United States, Italy and Spain covered acute and convalescent phases.

This table comes from immunoSEQ multiplex PCR, and its TCRdb copy is limited to in-frame clones, with some not included. Of 130,000 to 150,000 clones listed, about 87% are singletons. The sequenced sample was peripheral blood. The TCR comes from a woman between 45 and 60 years old with acute or convalescent COVID-19.

This chain's CDR3 is CASSVSQGTMNTEAFF. CDR3 DNA: TGTGCCAGCAGCGTGTCCCAGGGGACAATGAACACTGAAGCTTTCTTT. The chain uses TRBV5-5 and TRBJ1-1; a weak D match, TRBD1 (6 bases). Trimming cost V 4 bases and J 0 bases, with 16 bases left between them. The length of the CDR3 is 16 residues. The V gene's germline CDR1 is SGHKS and CDR2 YYEKEE (reference sequence).